The 10 T cell receptor beta chains given below trace back to one sample, sequenced in a study of cytomegalovirus exposure and HLA in healthy donors. Assay used: immunoSEQ multiplex PCR; TCRdb lists only in-frame clones, some missing. The sample yields some 120,000 clones, over 85% seen once. The sequenced sample was PBMCs. The origin of the receptors is a woman younger than 35 in good health and CMV-seronegative.

The J gene is TRBJ2-2, the V gene TRBV10-2; 8 bases agree with TRBD1. CDR3 size: 17 residues. Germline V gene lookup returns CDR1 WSHSY and CDR2 SAAADI. Trimming at V came to 6 bases and at J to 0 bases, leaving 9 bases not matched to a gene. CDR3 sequence (DNA): TGCGCCAGCAGAGGAATCCAGGGGGCATCGAACACCGGGGAGCTGTTTTTT. It translates to CASRGIQGASNTGELFF.

The rearrangement uses TRBV18 and TRBJ1-4; no clear D gene. The CDR3 runs 13 residues. Germline V CDR1 and CDR2: KGHSH, LQKENI. Trimming stripped 6 bases from V and 2 bases from J, with 7 bases between. DNA for the CDR3: TGTGCCAGCTCGCCCGGGACTAATGAAAAACTGTTTTTT. Translating gives CASSPGTNEKLFF.

The V gene is TRBV4-2, the J gene TRBJ2-1; 8 bases match TRBD2. Germline values: CDR1 LGHNA, CDR2 YNFKEQ. J gave up 7 bases and V 0 bases, and 8 bases lay outside the gene matches. The CDR3 has 16 residues. The CDR3 nucleotides read TGTGCCAGCAGCCAAGAGGGGGGACTAGGGGTTAATGAGCAGTTCTTC. Its protein is CASSQEGGLGVNEQFF.

V usage is TRBV6-5 and J usage is TRBJ1-5; 7 positions match TRBD1. V was pared by 2 bases and J by 6 bases, with 4 bases of the junction left unmatched. This CDR3 has 14 amino acids. CDR1 is MNHEY, CDR2 SVGAGI, per germline. The DNA of the CDR3 is TGTGCCAGCAGTTACAGACAGGGAGGTCAGCCCCAGCATTTT. Translation gives CASSYRQGGQPQHF.

This rearrangement joins TRBV19 to TRBJ1-5, with 7 bases lining up with TRBD1. V shed 4 bases and J 3 bases; nucleotides not matched to a gene: 9. CDR1 is LNHDA and CDR2 is SQIVND in the germline V gene (reference sequence). The CDR3 contains 16 residues. The CDR3 nucleotides are TGTGCCAGTAGTACCTTACAGGGGTGGGTCAATCAGCCCCAGCATTTT. This translates into CASSTLQGWVNQPQHF.

This clone appeared a single time. Here the CDR3 DNA reads TGTGCCAGCAGCTCCCGTATGTTCCCTGGAAACACCATATATTTT. It translates to CASSSRMFPGNTIYF. The genes are TRBV7-9 and TRBJ1-3; D gene ambiguous. CDR3 size: 15 residues. Trimming left V 4 bases short and J 2 bases short, with 12 bases between. Germline V gene data show CDR1 as SEHNR and CDR2 as FQNEAQ (reference sequence).

This chain links TRBV27 with TRBJ1-1; possible D gene TRBD1, 5 bases. Germline V gene lookup returns CDR1 MNHEY and CDR2 SMNVEV (reference sequence). Trimming took off 5 bases at V and 0 bases at J, with 13 bases between the two ends. The CDR3 is 15 amino acids. CDR3 sequence: CASSPRQIMNTEAFF. Here the CDR3 DNA reads TGTGCCAGCAGTCCCCGACAGATTATGAACACTGAAGCTTTCTTT.

DNA for the CDR3: TGTGCCAGCAGTGAAACGGGGGTGGGTTTTAGGGATGCTAACTATGGCTACACCTTC. Translated, it gives CASSETGVGFRDANYGYTF. The chain employs TRBV6-1 and TRBJ1-2; D possibly corresponds to TRBD1 (5 bases). Per the germline V gene, CDR1 is MNHNS and CDR2 is SASEGT. The CDR3 loop spans 19 amino acids. Between the trimmed V and J ends, which lost 2 bases and 0 bases, there was a span of 22 bases.

This clone was observed a handful of times. The chain uses TRBV30 and TRBJ1-6, with no clear D. Germline lookup yields CDR1 GTSNPN and CDR2 SVGIG (reference sequence). The CDR3 sequence is 14 residues long. Trimming cost V 1 base and J 10 bases, with 14 bases left between them. The CDR3 DNA follows: TGTGCCTGGAGTGAGGAGGGTGCGTACTCACCCCTCCACTTT. As protein: CAWSEEGAYSPLHF.

The CDR3 sequence: CASSVTSVGGELFF. CDR3 nucleotides: TGTGCCAGCAGCGTTACTAGCGTAGGCGGGGAGCTGTTTTTT. This chain links TRBV2 with TRBJ2-2, with 7 nucleotides matching TRBD2. The junction had 8 bases not matched to a gene; V was cut back by 6 bases and J by 7 bases. Looked up from germline, CDR1 is SNHLY and CDR2 is FYNNEI. The CDR3 is 14 amino acids. The full variable domain, completed using reference TRBV2 and TRBJ2-2, is EPEVTQTPSHQVTQMGQEVILRCVPISNHLYFYWYRQILGQKVEFLVSFYNNEISEKSEIFDDQFSVERPDGSNFTLKIRSTKLEDSAMYFCASSVTSVGGELFFGEGSRLTVL.